One sample yielded the 28 T cell receptor beta chains listed below, sequenced in a study of vaccination and CD4 T cells after COVID-19. Their cognate antigens are unknown. The Oncomine TCR Beta short-read assay was applied to DNA of cultured CD4+ T cells. One entry per CDR3 protein, called by TCRdb with MiXCR from the PCR reads. The sample shows 3,000 to 4,000 distinct CDR3 sequences, approximately 54% of them seen only once. The treatment: 10-day PBMC culture with coronavirus spike peptide pools or control peptides (ViraFEST assay). Sequenced input: CD4+ T cells from blood, cultured in vitro. These receptor sequences come from a human donor who had recovered from COVID-19.

The chain joins TRBV11-2 to TRBJ2-3; no firm D call. This CDR3 is 17 amino acids long. V was cut by 4 bases and J by 1 base, with 18 bases left in between. Germline V gives CDR1 SGHAT, CDR2 FQNNGV. The CDR3 region is CASSSSQLALGTDTQYF. DNA for the CDR3: TGTGCCAGCAGCTCGAGCCAACTTGCGTTGGGCACAGATACGCAGTATTTT.

This clonotype was observed a few times. The chain links TRBV27 to TRBJ1-6; 9 bases map to TRBD1. Germline V lookup: CDR1 MNHEY, CDR2 SMNVEV (reference sequence). The trim removed 3 bases at V and 7 bases at J, leaving 7 bases unmatched. This CDR3 is built from 16 residues. CDR3 DNA sequence: TGTGCCAGCAGTTTTAAGGACAGGGGAGGGAATTCACCCCTCCACTTT. This sequence encodes CASSFKDRGGNSPLHF.

The chain couples TRBV12-3 or TRBV12-4 to TRBJ1-6; D unresolved. V was pared by 6 bases and J by 4 bases, with 19 bases between. The CDR3 runs to 17 residues. CDR3 sequence: CASSPRSVSVYNSPLHF. The CDR3 DNA reads TGTGCCAGCAGCCCCCGGAGTGTTAGCGTGTATAATTCACCCCTCCACTTT.

This clonotype turned up a few times. The chain links TRBV27 to TRBJ1-2; TRBD1 matches 10 bases. The length of the CDR3 is 13 residues. From germline, CDR1 is MNHEY and CDR2 SMNVEV (reference sequence). V shed 6 bases, J shed 7 bases, and the junction held 5 bases outside the gene matches. CDR3 DNA: TGTGCCAGCAGCCCGGACAGGGGGGGTGGCTACACCTTC. Its protein is CASSPDRGGGYTF.

This clonotype turned up a few times. The rearrangement joins TRBV6-2 or TRBV6-3 to TRBJ1-6; D call uncertain. This CDR3 spans 15 amino acids. The V gene lost 3 bases and the J gene lost 8 bases, with 14 bases spanning the gap. Germline CDR1 and CDR2: MNHEY and SVGEGT. The CDR3 loop reads CASSYLRGGDSPLHF. Here the CDR3 DNA reads TGTGCCAGCAGTTATCTCCGGGGAGGAGATTCACCCCTCCACTTT.

This chain uses TRBV10-3 with TRBJ2-3, with D tentatively TRBD2 (7 bases). Germline CDR1 reads ENHRY; CDR2 reads SYGVKD. Trimming shortened V by 2 bases and J by 5 bases, and 11 bases separated the two germline ends. This CDR3 is built from 14 residues. The CDR3 nucleotides read TGTGCCATCAGTGAGGCGGGGGCGGTAGATACGCAGTATTTT. It specifies CAISEAGAVDTQYF.

The chain recombines TRBV6-1 with TRBJ1-5; maybe TRBD1 (5 bases). The V end lost 11 bases, the J end lost 1 base, and 15 bases lay between the germline ends. Germline loops: CDR1 MNHNS, CDR2 SASEGT. The CDR3 has 14 amino acids. The CDR3 region is CAARDQGSNQPQHF. The CDR3 bases are TGTGCCGCCCGCGACCAGGGAAGCAATCAGCCCCAGCATTTT.

The rearrangement uses TRBV6-5 and TRBJ2-1; D perhaps matches TRBD1 (5 bases). The germline V gene encodes CDR1 MNHEY and CDR2 SVGAGI. This CDR3 comprises 16 residues. Trimming pared 0 bases from V and 6 bases from J, leaving 15 bases between. The CDR3 sequence: CASSYSSSSRVNEQFF. CDR3 nucleotide sequence: TGTGCCAGCAGTTACTCATCCAGCTCCAGGGTCAATGAGCAGTTCTTC.

The chain has TRBV6-2 or TRBV6-3 and TRBJ1-5; 9 nucleotides line up with TRBD1. The V segment lost 7 bases and the J segment 3 bases; nucleotides outside the gene matches: 7. The CDR3 is 15 amino acids. Germline CDR1 MNHEY, CDR2 SVGEGT. The CDR3 nucleotides are TGTGCCAGCACCAGGACAGGGGCGTACAATCAGCCCCAGCATTTT. This sequence encodes CASTRTGAYNQPQHF.

This sequence joins TRBV12-3 or TRBV12-4 and TRBJ1-1; the D gene is possibly TRBD1 (6 bases). The V gene lost 6 bases and the J gene lost 7 bases, with 15 bases spanning the gap. CDR3 length: 13 residues. CDR3 coding DNA: TGTGCCAGCAGGACTACAGGGCGGGATGAAGCTTTCTTT. It codes for CASRTTGRDEAFF.

The J gene is TRBJ1-4, the V gene TRBV7-8; 8 bases are a match to TRBD1. V dropped 6 bases and J dropped 8; count of bases not matched to a gene: 11. This CDR3 is 15 amino acids long. CDR1 is SGHVS, CDR2 FQNEAQ, per germline. The CDR3 nucleotides are TGTGCCAGCAGGTTGGGGACAGGCCCTGGGGAAAAACTGTTTTTT. This codes for CASRLGTGPGEKLFF.

This clonotype turned up a few times. V usage is TRBV20-1 and J usage is TRBJ2-7; 7 bases agree with TRBD1. Unmatched junction bases numbered 7, after V lost 6 bases and J lost 5 bases. Looked up from germline, CDR1 is DFQATT and CDR2 is SNEGSKA (reference sequence). The CDR3 sequence is 12 residues long. CDR3 DNA sequence: TGCAGTGCGGCCGGGACAGAGCACGAGCAGTACTTC. Protein sequence: CSAAGTEHEQYF.

The chain recombines TRBV20-1 with TRBJ1-1, with 9 bases aligning to TRBD1. Trimming removed 0 bases from V and 4 bases from J; junction bases left unmatched: 6. This CDR3 contains 15 residues. The germline V gene has CDR1 DFQATT and CDR2 SNEGSKA (reference sequence). CDR3 coding DNA: TGCAGTGCTAGAGAAATACAGGGGGCTGTCACTGAAGCTTTCTTT. Protein product: CSAREIQGAVTEAFF.

The chain has TRBV2 and TRBJ1-1, with D hard to call. CDR1 is SNHLY and CDR2 is FYNNEI in the germline V gene. CDR3 length equals 17 residues. V was clipped by 3 bases and J by 0 bases, with 17 bases between them. The CDR3 DNA reads as TGTGCCAGCAGTGAGTCCGGTGCTCCCCCTATGAACACTGAAGCTTTCTTT. Its protein is CASSESGAPPMNTEAFF.

The J gene is TRBJ2-3, the V gene TRBV7-9; TRBD2 agrees at 11 bases. In germline, CDR1 is SEHNR, CDR2 FQNEAQ (reference sequence). The junction had 7 bases not matched to a gene; V was cut back by 4 bases and J by 4 bases. The CDR3 totals 16 residues. The CDR3 protein is CASSYPTSGRADTQYF. Here the CDR3 DNA reads TGTGCCAGCAGCTACCCCACTAGCGGGAGAGCAGATACGCAGTATTTT.

V usage is TRBV7-8 and J usage is TRBJ1-6, with a weak D call TRBD1 (6 bases). Trimming pared 5 bases from V and 6 bases from J, leaving 14 bases between. Germline V lookup: CDR1 SGHVS, CDR2 FQNEAQ. The CDR3 loop spans 15 amino acids. CDR3 residues: CASSREGVLNSPLHF. CDR3 coding DNA: TGTGCCAGCAGCCGGGAGGGGGTCCTTAATTCACCCCTCCACTTT. The full variable domain, rest sourced from reference TRBV7-8 and TRBJ1-6, is GAGVSQSPRYKVAKRGQDVALRCDPISGHVSLFWYQQALGQGPEFLTYFQNEAQLDKSGLPSDRFFAERPEGSVSTLKIQRTQQEDSAVYLCASSREGVLNSPLHFGNGTRLTVT.

The count of this clonotype is one. V gene TRBV4-1 combines with J gene TRBJ1-1; 9 bases are a match to TRBD1. CDR1 and CDR2 from the germline V gene are MGHRA and YSYEKL. The V gene end was trimmed by 3 bases and the J gene end by 5 bases; junction bases not matched to a gene: 10. The CDR3 has 16 residues. The CDR3 nucleotides are TGCGCCAGCAGCCACCCGTTGAACAGGGGGCGGACTGAAGCTTTCTTT. Encoded protein: CASSHPLNRGRTEAFF.

The J gene is TRBJ2-7, the V gene TRBV5-1; 9 bases are shared with TRBD1. Germline V gene data show CDR1 as SGHRS and CDR2 as YFSETQ. Germline trimming cut 5 bases from V and 5 bases from J; bases unmatched to any gene: 8. This CDR3 has 14 amino acids. This CDR3 is CASRLGQGNHEQYF. CDR3 nucleotides: TGCGCCAGCAGACTTGGACAGGGGAACCACGAGCAGTACTTC.

This clonotype is classed as large. V and J are TRBV9 and TRBJ2-3; TRBD2 matches at 13 bases. CDR1 and CDR2 from the germline V gene are SGDLS and YYNGEE. This CDR3 contains 20 residues. V trimming: 3 bases; J trimming: 5 bases; junction bases outside the gene matches: 18. The DNA for the CDR3 is TGTGCCAGCAGCGCCATCGGGGGAGGCCGGGGACTAGCGGGGATAGATACGCAGTATTTT. Residues: CASSAIGGGRGLAGIDTQYF.

V usage is TRBV6-1 and J usage is TRBJ1-1, with TRBD1 as a possible D gene (5 bases). The CDR3 is made up of 13 amino acids. The V gene lost 5 bases and the J gene lost 7 bases, with 14 bases spanning the gap. The germline gives CDR1 MNHNS, CDR2 SASEGT. CDR3 in DNA: TGTGCCAGCAGTAGGGGCAGGGCCTATGAAGCTTTCTTT. This codes for CASSRGRAYEAFF.

CDR3 sequence reads: CSARDRGNSPLHF. The DNA for the CDR3 is TGCAGTGCTAGAGACAGGGGAAATTCACCCCTCCACTTT. V gene TRBV20-1 combines with J gene TRBJ1-6, with a weak D call TRBD1 (6 bases). Trimming shortened V by 0 bases and J by 7 bases, and 7 bases separated the two germline ends. In germline, CDR1 is DFQATT, CDR2 SNEGSKA (reference sequence). There are 13 residues in the CDR3.

V gene TRBV18 combines with J gene TRBJ1-1, with 7 bases matching TRBD1. J gave up 5 bases and V 3 bases, and 6 bases lay outside the gene matches. CDR1 is KGHSH and CDR2 is LQKENI in the germline V gene. This CDR3 comprises 14 residues. The CDR3 sequence is CASSPTGRGTEAFF. In DNA form, the CDR3 reads TGTGCCAGCTCACCGACAGGGAGAGGAACTGAAGCTTTCTTT.

This clonotype occurred a few times. The V and J genes are TRBV7-2 and TRBJ2-1; 8 bases agree with TRBD2. The CDR3 sequence is 16 residues long. Germline V lookup: CDR1 SGHTA, CDR2 FQGNSA. V trimming: 1 base; J trimming: 2 bases; junction bases outside the gene matches: 4. CDR3: CASSLVRGGPYNEQFF. CDR3 DNA sequence: TGTGCCAGCAGCTTAGTTCGCGGGGGGCCCTACAATGAGCAGTTCTTC.

Relative to its sample, this clonotype is medium-sized. J is TRBJ2-7 and V is TRBV9; 9 bases are shared with TRBD1. The germline gives CDR1 SGDLS, CDR2 YYNGEE. The CDR3 contains 16 residues. Germline trimming cut 6 bases from V and 0 bases from J; bases unmatched to any gene: 10. The CDR3: CASTRGGQGNSYEQYF. The CDR3, as DNA: TGTGCCAGCACCCGGGGCGGACAGGGGAACTCCTACGAGCAGTACTTC.

The chain uses TRBV5-1 and TRBJ2-7; TRBD2 matches 7 bases. The CDR3 covers 16 residues. Per the germline V gene, CDR1 is SGHRS and CDR2 is YFSETQ. With 3 bases clipped from V and 1 base from J, the junction kept 10 bases outside the gene matches. The CDR3 here is CASSYYGDSGSYEQYF. CDR3 sequence (DNA): TGCGCCAGCAGCTACTATGGCGATAGCGGGTCCTACGAGCAGTACTTC.

In this sample, this clonotype turned up a few times. V usage is TRBV6-5 and J usage is TRBJ1-6, with a weak D call TRBD1 (6 bases). The CDR3 sequence is 20 residues long. Between the trimmed V and J ends, which lost 2 bases and 0 bases, there was a span of 20 bases. Per the germline V gene, CDR1 is MNHEY and CDR2 is SVGAGI. The CDR3 loop is CASSYQGAEQGSSYNSPLHF. DNA of the CDR3: TGTGCCAGCAGTTACCAAGGGGCGGAGCAGGGGAGCTCCTATAATTCACCCCTCCACTTT.

This clonotype ranks as large (0.1 to 1%). The chain is built from TRBV6-1 and TRBJ1-1; D gene uncertain. The germline V gene has CDR1 MNHNS and CDR2 SASEGT. CDR3 length: 15 residues. The ends were cut back, 4 bases at V and 0 bases at J, with 12 bases in the middle. CDR3 nucleotide sequence: TGTGCCAGCAGTGGGCTTGAACTCATGAACACTGAAGCTTTCTTT. Translated, it gives CASSGLELMNTEAFF.

V and J are TRBV4-1 and TRBJ2-5; D unclear. The V end lost 0 bases, the J end lost 5 bases, and 4 bases lay between the germline ends. Germline V gene sequence: CDR1 MGHRA, CDR2 YSYEKL. The CDR3 extends over 12 amino acids. The CDR3 bases are TGCGCCAGCAGCCAAGATTTCGAGACCCAGTACTTC. This gives the protein CASSQDFETQYF.